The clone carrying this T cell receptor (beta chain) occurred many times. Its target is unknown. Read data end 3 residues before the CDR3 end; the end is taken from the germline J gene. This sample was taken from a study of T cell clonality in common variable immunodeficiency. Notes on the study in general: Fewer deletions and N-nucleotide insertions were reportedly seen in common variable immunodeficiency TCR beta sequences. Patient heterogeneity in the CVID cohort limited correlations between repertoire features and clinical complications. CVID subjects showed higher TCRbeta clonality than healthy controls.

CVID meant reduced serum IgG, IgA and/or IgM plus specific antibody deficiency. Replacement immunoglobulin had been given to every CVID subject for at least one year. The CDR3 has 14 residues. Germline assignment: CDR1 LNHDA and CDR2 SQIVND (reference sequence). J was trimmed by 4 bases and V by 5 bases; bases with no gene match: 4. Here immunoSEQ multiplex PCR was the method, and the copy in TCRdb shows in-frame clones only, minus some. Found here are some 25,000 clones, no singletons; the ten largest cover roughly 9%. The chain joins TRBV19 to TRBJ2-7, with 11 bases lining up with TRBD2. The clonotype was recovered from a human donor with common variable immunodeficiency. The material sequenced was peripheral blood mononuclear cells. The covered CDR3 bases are TGTGCCAGTAGTGCCTCTAGCGGGAGGTACGAG. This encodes CASSASSGRYE. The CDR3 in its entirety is CASSASSGRYEQYF.